This TCR beta chain derives from a study of shared clonotypes between healthy human individuals. Whole-study results and caveats: On the whole, naive subsets had larger estimated richness than memory subsets had. A handful of donors shared 4.5% to 6.5% of their naive CD4 clonotypes.

Deep level was the assay's run setting. The repertoire was sequenced with immunoSEQ multiplex PCR; TCRdb's copy has only in-frame clones and lacks some. The data contain more than 2,000,000 clones, just over 90% of them singletons. CD4+ cells underwent separation, giving CD45RA+ naive and CD45RA-negative memory subsets. Concerning this clone: Its antigen is unidentified.

Germline-derived CDR1 and CDR2 are MDHEN and SYDVKM. After removal of 8 bases from V and 2 bases from J, the junction contained 6 bases not matched to a gene. The CDR3 contains 15 residues. This TCR came from a man aged 18 to 35 in good health. Some clones in this sample may be carry-over from other donors' samples. Sequenced: naive CD4+ T cells from PBMCs. Stated subset: CD45RA+ positively selected. This chain joins TRBV28 and TRBJ2-2; 9 positions agree with TRBD2. The CDR3 loop is CASVRLAVNTGELFF. CDR3 nucleotide sequence: TGTGCCAGCGTGCGACTAGCGGTAAACACCGGGGAGCTGTTTTTT.